This T cell receptor beta chain derives from a study of preoperative IRX-2 immunotherapy in early breast cancer. TCRdb keeps only in-frame clones here, not all; method: immunoSEQ multiplex PCR. The sample carries around 28,000 clones, around 89% recorded once. The treatment here: preoperative locoregional IRX-2 cytokine immunotherapy. Patients received preoperative, locoregional IRX-2 cytokine immunotherapy in a phase Ib study. The germline V gene encodes CDR1 MDHEN and CDR2 SYDVKM. The CDR3 is 13 residues long. With V trimmed by 5 bases and J by 7 bases, 5 bases remained unmatched. Collection of the sample occurred from a patient treated with IRX-2 immunotherapy. The sequence was collected from a human donor with breast cancer. The chain uses TRBV28 and TRBJ2-1; TRBD1 aligns across 7 bases. The CDR3, as DNA: TGTGCCAGCAGTACAGGGGCGTGGAATGAGCAGTTCTTC. Residues: CASSTGAWNEQFF. The full variable domain, with the rest looked up from reference TRBV28 and TRBJ2-1, is DVKVTQSSRYLVKRTGEKVFLECVQDMDHENMFWYRQDPGLGLRLIYFSYDVKMKEKGDIPEGYSVSREKKERFSLILESASTNQTSMYLCASSTGAWNEQFFGPGTRLTVL.